This TCR beta chain stems from a study of blood T cell repertoires in COVID-19. The repertoire was sequenced with immunoSEQ multiplex PCR; TCRdb's copy has only in-frame clones and lacks some. Among about 80,000 clones listed, about 87% were seen once. The junction had 6 bases not matched to a gene; V was cut back by 4 bases and J by 13 bases. Germline V gene data show CDR1 as SGHTA and CDR2 as FQGNSA. The length of the CDR3 is 12 residues. This TCR was sampled from a woman of 80 years or more with acute or convalescent COVID-19. Sequencing was done on a sample of peripheral blood. V gene TRBV7-2 combines with J gene TRBJ2-1; TRBD1 matches at 8 bases. The CDR3, as DNA: TGTGCCAGCAGCTCGACAGGGGATTATCAGTTCTTC. It codes for CASSSTGDYQFF. Using reference TRBV7-2 and TRBJ2-1 for the parts outside the CDR3, the full variable domain is GAGVSQSPSNKVTEKGKDVELRCDPISGHTALYWYRQSLGQGLEFLIYFQGNSAPDKSGLPSDRFSAERTGGSVSTLTIQRTQQEDSAVYLCASSSTGDYQFFGPGTRLTVL.